Following are 30 T cell receptor beta chains from one sample sequenced in a study of cytomegalovirus exposure and HLA in healthy donors. PCR amplification relied on 60 Vbeta primers (plus 13 Jbeta primers). Repertoires were generated with immunoSEQ multiplex PCR, while TCRdb's copy carries only in-frame clones and drops some. The sample records 70,000 to 100,000 clones, 70% to 90% being singletons. The sequenced sample consisted of PBMCs. Receptors were obtained from a man younger than 35 in good health and CMV-seronegative.

The CDR3 DNA reads as TGTGCCAGCAGTGAATTAGCGGGGGGGACGAATACGCAGTATTTT. This codes for CASSELAGGTNTQYF. V usage is TRBV2 and J usage is TRBJ2-3, with 11 positions matching TRBD2. This CDR3 spans 15 amino acids. V lost 2 bases to trimming and J lost 7 bases; unmatched junction nucleotides: 5. Germline CDR1 is SNHLY and CDR2 is FYNNEI.

CDR3 region: CASTLAQIKNTEAFF. In DNA, the CDR3 is TGTGCCAGCACTCTCGCCCAGATAAAGAACACTGAAGCTTTCTTT. The chain recombines TRBV2 with TRBJ1-1; D is ambiguous. V lost 7 bases and J lost 1, with 16 bases in between. In germline, CDR1 is SNHLY, CDR2 FYNNEI. The CDR3 has 15 residues.

The chain has TRBV13 and TRBJ1-3, with D hard to call. V was cut by 3 bases and J by 1 base, with 10 bases left in between. The CDR3 is 15 amino acids. Germline CDR1 reads PRHDT; CDR2 reads FYEKMQ (reference sequence). CDR3 sequence (DNA): TGTGCCAGCAGCTTGTCCCGGTCTTCTGGAAACACCATATATTTT. Translated: CASSLSRSSGNTIYF.

This rearrangement joins TRBV15 to TRBJ2-1; weak D call: TRBD2 (7 bases). Germline V gene sequence: CDR1 LNHNV, CDR2 YYDKDF (reference sequence). This CDR3 comprises 15 residues. V lost 5 bases, J lost 3 bases, and 14 bases lay in between. The chain's CDR3 is CATSLRGGFYNEQFF. CDR3 nucleotides: TGTGCCACCAGCCTTAGGGGGGGATTCTACAATGAGCAGTTCTTC. The full variable domain, with the rest looked up from reference TRBV15 and TRBJ2-1, is DAMVIQNPRYQVTQFGKPVTLSCSQTLNHNVMYWYQQKSSQAPKLLFHYYDKDFNNEADTPDNFQSRRPNTSFCFLDIRSPGLGDTAMYLCATSLRGGFYNEQFFGPGTRLTVL.

This chain joins TRBV7-2 and TRBJ1-2; the D is unclear. V dropped 1 base and J dropped 6 bases, with 6 bases sitting between them. Germline lookup yields CDR1 SGHTA and CDR2 FQGNSA. The length of the CDR3 is 12 residues. CDR3 residues: CASSLDKNGYTF. CDR3 coding DNA: TGTGCCAGCAGCTTAGACAAAAATGGCTACACCTTC. The full variable domain, in which reference TRBV7-2 and TRBJ1-2 provide the parts outside the CDR3, is GAGVSQSPSNKVTEKGKDVELRCDPISGHTALYWYRQSLGQGLEFLIYFQGNSAPDKSGLPSDRFSAERTGGSVSTLTIQRTQQEDSAVYLCASSLDKNGYTFGSGTRLTVV.

V and J are TRBV6-1 and TRBJ2-3, with 8 bases that match TRBD2. The CDR3 spans 15 residues. Germline assignment: CDR1 MNHNS and CDR2 SASEGT. After removal of 5 bases from V and 2 bases from J, the junction contained 6 bases not matched to a gene. CDR3 sequence: CASSSRGGTTDTQYF. CDR3 nucleotide sequence: TGTGCCAGCAGTTCCCGGGGGGGCACCACAGATACGCAGTATTTT.

The rearrangement uses TRBV5-1 and TRBJ2-1; 9 nucleotides match TRBD2. The germline CDR1 and CDR2 sequences are SGHRS and YFSETQ. Germline trimming cut 2 bases from V and 10 bases from J; bases unmatched to any gene: 10. The CDR3 spans 15 residues. Written as DNA, the CDR3 is TGCGCCAGCAGCTTCTCCAGCGGGGGGAGGGGGGAGCAGTTCTTC. This sequence encodes CASSFSSGGRGEQFF.

The rearrangement links TRBV5-1 to TRBJ1-5; D is unresolved. Trimming cost V 0 bases and J 4 bases, with 8 bases left between them. Germline assignment: CDR1 SGHRS and CDR2 YFSETQ. The CDR3 sequence is 14 residues long. DNA of the CDR3: TGCGCCAGCAGCTTGGGAGGATGGAATCAGCCCCAGCATTTT. Amino acids: CASSLGGWNQPQHF.

The chain couples TRBV7-7 to TRBJ2-5, with 11 nucleotides matching TRBD2. V lost 4 bases, J lost 5 bases, and 6 bases stayed unmatched. Germline loops: CDR1 SSHAT, CDR2 FNYEAQ (reference sequence). The CDR3 length is 15 residues. The CDR3 nucleotides are TGTGCCAGCAGCTCGAATAGCGGGGGGGCGGAGACCCAGTACTTC. Amino acid sequence: CASSSNSGGAETQYF.

This chain uses TRBV5-5 with TRBJ1-2, with D unresolved. V was cut by 0 bases and J by 3 bases, with 9 bases left in between. The CDR3 has 14 residues. Germline V CDR1 and CDR2: SGHKS, YYEKEE (reference sequence). This CDR3 reads CASSLGREDYGYTF. CDR3 sequence (DNA): TGTGCCAGCAGCTTGGGGCGGGAGGACTATGGCTACACCTTC. The full variable domain, completed using reference TRBV5-5 and TRBJ1-2, is DAGVTQSPTHLIKTRGQQVTLRCSPISGHKSVSWYQQVLGQGPQFIFQYYEKEERGRGNFPDRFSARQFPNYSSELNVNALLLGDSALYLCASSLGREDYGYTFGSGTRLTVV.

This clone came up once. The CDR3: CASSPAGGSQPQHF. CDR3 nucleotide sequence: TGTGCCAGCAGCCCCGCGGGGGGCAGTCAGCCCCAGCATTTT. This chain uses TRBV7-9 with TRBJ1-5; TRBD1 might be the D (6 bases). Germline V CDR1 and CDR2: SEHNR, FQNEAQ (reference sequence). There are 14 residues in the CDR3. The V gene lost 5 bases and the J gene lost 6 bases, with 14 bases spanning the gap.

The rearrangement joins TRBV5-1 to TRBJ2-1; 8 bases map to TRBD1. Germline V gives CDR1 SGHRS, CDR2 YFSETQ. Trimming cost V 4 bases and J 5 bases; bases outside gene matches: 14. The CDR3 runs 17 residues. CDR3 protein: CASSPQAGGFRNNEQFF. As DNA, the CDR3 is TGCGCCAGCAGCCCCCAGGCAGGGGGCTTTAGGAACAATGAGCAGTTCTTC. Based on the CDR3 plus reference TRBV5-1 and TRBJ2-1, the full variable domain is KAGVTQTPRYLIKTRGQQVTLSCSPISGHRSVSWYQQTPGQGLQFLFEYFSETQRNKGNFPGRFSGRQFSNSRSEMNVSTLELGDSALYLCASSPQAGGFRNNEQFFGPGTRLTVL.

The V and J genes are TRBV2 and TRBJ1-1; TRBD1 matches at 10 bases. Per germline, CDR1 SNHLY and CDR2 FYNNEI. Trimming cost V 8 bases and J 5 bases; bases outside gene matches: 5. CDR3 length: 13 amino acids. The CDR3 reads CASRTGGVTEAFF. The CDR3 DNA sequence: TGTGCCAGCCGGACAGGGGGGGTGACTGAAGCTTTCTTT. The complete variable domain, with remaining parts taken from reference TRBV2 and TRBJ1-1, reads EPEVTQTPSHQVTQMGQEVILRCVPISNHLYFYWYRQILGQKVEFLVSFYNNEISEKSEIFDDQFSVERPDGSNFTLKIRSTKLEDSAMYFCASRTGGVTEAFFGQGTRLTVV.

The chain combines TRBV5-1 with TRBJ2-1; D ambiguous. CDR1 is SGHRS, CDR2 YFSETQ, per germline. V was cut by 0 bases and J by 8 bases, with 6 bases left in between. This CDR3 is 12 amino acids long. CDR3 residues: CASSLESYEQFF. For the CDR3, the DNA is TGCGCCAGCAGCTTGGAAAGCTATGAGCAGTTCTTC.

As for this clone: A junction end diverges from the germline sequence, so it may reflect a read error. The rearrangement links TRBV7-9 to TRBJ1-3; D is ambiguous. The germline V gene has CDR1 SEHNR and CDR2 FQNEAQ (reference sequence). CDR3 length: 17 amino acids. CDR3 loop: CSSSLALGRYSGNTIYF. The CDR3 DNA reads as TGTTCCAGCAGCTTAGCGCTTGGCAGATACTCTGGAAACACCATATATTTT. Complete variable domain (other parts from reference TRBV7-9 and TRBJ1-3): DTGVSQNPRHKITKRGQNVTFRCDPISEHNRLYWYRQTLGQGPEFLTYFQNEAQLEKSRLLSDRFSAERPKGSFSTLEIQRTEQGDSAMYLCSSSLALGRYSGNTIYFGEGSWLTVV.

This rearrangement joins TRBV14 to TRBJ1-4; 7 bases fit TRBD1. Looked up from germline, CDR1 is SGHDN and CDR2 is FVKESK. This CDR3 comprises 17 residues. The V gene end was trimmed by 1 base and the J gene end by 4 bases; junction bases not matched to a gene: 9. DNA of the CDR3: TGTGCCAGCAGCCAAGTAGGGGGCCTCGGGGGTAATGAAAAACTGTTTTTT. Its protein product is CASSQVGGLGGNEKLFF.

The genes are TRBV5-1 and TRBJ2-5, with unresolved D. The germline CDR1 and CDR2 sequences are SGHRS and YFSETQ. The CDR3 covers 14 residues. V gave up 1 base and J gave up 1 base, with 8 bases separating them. CDR3 residues: CASSLTAGQETQYF. The CDR3 nucleotides are TGCGCCAGCAGCTTGACTGCTGGCCAAGAGACCCAGTACTTC.

The chain links TRBV7-2 to TRBJ1-2; D is uncertain. Germline V gene lookup returns CDR1 SGHTA and CDR2 FQGNSA. Trimming cost V 1 base and J 7 bases, with 13 bases left between them. The CDR3 is made up of 14 amino acids. The chain's CDR3 is CASSLERYFGGYTF. Written as DNA, the CDR3 is TGTGCCAGCAGCTTAGAGCGGTATTTCGGTGGCTACACCTTC. Looking up the rest from reference TRBV7-2 and TRBJ1-2 gives the full variable domain: GAGVSQSPSNKVTEKGKDVELRCDPISGHTALYWYRQSLGQGLEFLIYFQGNSAPDKSGLPSDRFSAERTGGSVSTLTIQRTQQEDSAVYLCASSLERYFGGYTFGSGTRLTVV.

V usage is TRBV7-2 and J usage is TRBJ1-5; perhaps TRBD1 as D (5 bases). CDR3 length: 16 residues. Germline assignment: CDR1 SGHTA and CDR2 FQGNSA. V was pared by 1 base and J by 1 base, with 11 bases between. CDR3 sequence reads: CASSLGRRGSNQPQHF. CDR3 bases: TGTGCCAGCAGCTTAGGGCGCCGGGGGAGCAATCAGCCCCAGCATTTT.

The V call is TRBV6-5, the J call TRBJ1-2; 8 bases fit TRBD1. The trim removed 5 bases at V and 4 bases at J, leaving 6 bases unmatched. Germline CDR1 reads MNHEY; CDR2 reads SVGAGI. This CDR3 contains 14 residues. CDR3 bases: TGTGCCAGCAGTCTACAGGGGGGCACCTATGGCTACACCTTC. The encoded protein is CASSLQGGTYGYTF.

The chain employs TRBV30 and TRBJ1-2; no reliable D call. The CDR3 loop spans 13 amino acids. Trimming shortened V by 0 bases and J by 1 base, and 6 bases separated the two germline ends. The germline V gene has CDR1 GTSNPN and CDR2 SVGIG (reference sequence). CDR3 in DNA: TGTGCCTGGAGTGTTGACAATAACTATGGCTACACCTTC. Encoded protein: CAWSVDNNYGYTF. Full variable domain (missing parts from reference TRBV30 and TRBJ1-2): SQTIHQWPATLVQPVGSPLSLECTVEGTSNPNLYWYRQAAGRGLQLLFYSVGIGQISSEVPQNLSASRPQDRQFILSSKKLLLSDSGFYLCAWSVDNNYGYTFGSGTRLTVV.

The chain couples TRBV5-4 to TRBJ1-1, with D possibly TRBD1 on 5 matching bases. Germline values: CDR1 SGHNT, CDR2 YYREEE (reference sequence). This CDR3 is 13 amino acids long. The V gene lost 7 bases and the J gene lost 3 bases, with 13 bases spanning the gap. In DNA, the CDR3 is TGTGCCAGCGGGGGGATTGAGTACACTGAAGCTTTCTTT. Its protein is CASGGIEYTEAFF.

The chain uses TRBV7-6 and TRBJ2-3, with 8 positions matching TRBD1. The germline V gene encodes CDR1 SGHVS and CDR2 FNYEAQ. V lost 2 bases and J lost 6; bases outside the gene matches: 10. There are 16 residues in the CDR3. CDR3 DNA: TGTGCCAGCAGCTTAAGTCTGGACAGGGCCCCGGATACGCAGTATTTT. Translating gives CASSLSLDRAPDTQYF.

The genes are TRBV10-2 and TRBJ1-1, with D unresolved. The CDR3 length is 16 residues. V was pared by 0 bases and J by 0 bases, with 11 bases between. Germline CDR1 reads WSHSY; CDR2 reads SAAADI. The chain's CDR3 is CASSESGVTMNTEAFF. The CDR3 DNA sequence: TGCGCCAGCAGTGAGTCCGGGGTTACCATGAACACTGAAGCTTTCTTT.

J is TRBJ1-3 and V is TRBV11-3; D is unresolved. Germline V lookup: CDR1 SGHNT, CDR2 YENEEA. V was shortened by 3 bases and J by 2 bases, with 5 bases between the two germline ends. This CDR3 comprises 13 residues. The CDR3 DNA is TGTGCCAGCAGCTTGGAGGCTGGAAACACCATATATTTT. This encodes CASSLEAGNTIYF.

The chain has TRBV12-5 and TRBJ2-1; 8 bases match TRBD2. The germline CDR1 and CDR2 sequences are LGHNT and FRNRAP. The CDR3 runs 17 residues. Losses at the gene ends were 2 bases for V and 3 bases for J; bases not matched to a gene: 9. The CDR3 region has the DNA TGTGCTAGTGGTTTGTCCCCCGCGGGGGGTCTCTACAATGAGCAGTTCTTC. Translated: CASGLSPAGGLYNEQFF.

The chain has TRBV6-4 and TRBJ2-2, with 12 bases lining up with TRBD1. Germline values: CDR1 MRHNA, CDR2 SNTAGT. The CDR3 totals 20 residues. The V and J ends lost 5 bases and 1 base, in that order; junction bases with no gene match: 14. The CDR3 region has the DNA TGTGCCAGCAGTCTCCAACCGGGACAGGGGGCGCCGAGGAACACCGGGGAGCTGTTTTTT. Translation gives CASSLQPGQGAPRNTGELFF.

This clone was detected once. This sequence joins TRBV11-2 and TRBJ1-3, with D perhaps matching TRBD1 (6 bases). The CDR3 runs to 18 residues. Per germline, CDR1 SGHAT and CDR2 FQNNGV. V lost 4 bases and J lost 2, with 21 bases in between. Here the CDR3 DNA reads TGTGCCAGCAGCTCCCACAACTGGAACAGGGTGGCTGGAAACACCATATATTTT. It encodes CASSSHNWNRVAGNTIYF.

The chain carries TRBV7-9 and TRBJ1-4, with D perhaps TRBD1 (6 bases). CDR3 length: 14 residues. CDR1 and CDR2 (germline): SEHNR, FQNEAQ (reference sequence). V lost 1 base and J 8 bases, leaving 11 bases between the germline ends. CDR3 nucleotides: TGTGCCAGCAGCTTAGAAGGGGGATTAGAAAAACTGTTTTTT. Residues: CASSLEGGLEKLFF.

The chain joins TRBV7-8 to TRBJ1-6, with 8 bases that match TRBD1. CDR1 is SGHVS, CDR2 FQNEAQ, per germline. The ends lost 5 bases at V and 7 bases at J; junction bases unmatched: 1. The CDR3 contains 13 residues. This CDR3 reads CASSPGGNSPLHF. In DNA, the CDR3 is TGTGCCAGCAGCCCAGGGGGCAATTCACCCCTCCACTTT.